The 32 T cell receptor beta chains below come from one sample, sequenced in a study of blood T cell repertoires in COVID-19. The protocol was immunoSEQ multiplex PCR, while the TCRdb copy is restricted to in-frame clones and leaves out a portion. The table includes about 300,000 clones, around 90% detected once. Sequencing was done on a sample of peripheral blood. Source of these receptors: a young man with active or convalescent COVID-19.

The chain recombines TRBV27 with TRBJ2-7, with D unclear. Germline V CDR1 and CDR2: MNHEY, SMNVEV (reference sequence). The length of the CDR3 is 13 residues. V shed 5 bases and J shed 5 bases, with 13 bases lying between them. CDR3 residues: CASSISRIHEQYF. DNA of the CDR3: TGTGCCAGCAGTATTAGTAGAATCCACGAGCAGTACTTC.

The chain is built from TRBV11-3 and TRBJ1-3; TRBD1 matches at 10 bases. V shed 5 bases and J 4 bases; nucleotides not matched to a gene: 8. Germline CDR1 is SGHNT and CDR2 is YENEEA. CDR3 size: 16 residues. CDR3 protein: CASSPGQGEAGNTIYF. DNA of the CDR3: TGTGCCAGCAGCCCAGGACAGGGGGAAGCCGGAAACACCATATATTTT. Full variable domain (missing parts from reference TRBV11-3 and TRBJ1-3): EAGVVQSPRYKIIEKKQPVAFWCNPISGHNTLYWYLQNLGQGPELLIRYENEEAVDDSQLPKDRFSAERLKGVDSTLKIQPAELGDSAVYLCASSPGQGEAGNTIYFGEGSWLTVV.

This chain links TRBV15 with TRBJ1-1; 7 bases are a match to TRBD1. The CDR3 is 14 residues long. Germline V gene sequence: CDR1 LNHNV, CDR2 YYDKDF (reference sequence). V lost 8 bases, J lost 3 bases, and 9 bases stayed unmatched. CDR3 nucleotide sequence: TGTGCCACCTCTCGACAGGGATATTACACTGAAGCTTTCTTT. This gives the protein CATSRQGYYTEAFF.

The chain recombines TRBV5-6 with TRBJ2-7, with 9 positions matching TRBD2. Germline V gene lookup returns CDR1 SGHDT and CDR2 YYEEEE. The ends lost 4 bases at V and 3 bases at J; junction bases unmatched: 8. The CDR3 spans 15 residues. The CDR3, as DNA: TGTGCCAGCAGCATAATAGCGGGGGCCTTCTACGAGCAGTACTTC. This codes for CASSIIAGAFYEQYF.

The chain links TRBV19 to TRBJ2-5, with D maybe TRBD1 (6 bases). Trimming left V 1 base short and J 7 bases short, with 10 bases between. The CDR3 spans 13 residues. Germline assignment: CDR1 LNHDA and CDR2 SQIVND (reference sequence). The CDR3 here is CASSIVEQGTQYF. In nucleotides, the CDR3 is TGTGCCAGTAGTATAGTTGAACAGGGGACCCAGTACTTC.

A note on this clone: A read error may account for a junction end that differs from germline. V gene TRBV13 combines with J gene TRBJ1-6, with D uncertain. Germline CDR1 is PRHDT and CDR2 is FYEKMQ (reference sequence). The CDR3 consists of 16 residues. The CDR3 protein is CASSLGRGDYSSPLHF. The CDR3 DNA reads TGTGCCAGCAGCTTAGGTCGCGGAGATTATAGTTCACCCCTCCACTTT.

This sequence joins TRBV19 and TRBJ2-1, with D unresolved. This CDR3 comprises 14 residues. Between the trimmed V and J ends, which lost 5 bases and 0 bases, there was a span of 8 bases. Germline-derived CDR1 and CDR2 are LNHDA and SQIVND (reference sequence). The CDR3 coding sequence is TGTGCCAGTAGTCCGATGAGCTCCTACAATGAGCAGTTCTTC. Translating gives CASSPMSSYNEQFF. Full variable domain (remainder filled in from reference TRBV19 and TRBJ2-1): DGGITQSPKYLFRKEGQNVTLSCEQNLNHDAMYWYRQDPGQGLRLIYYSQIVNDFQKGDIAEGYSVSREKKESFPLTVTSAQKNPTAFYLCASSPMSSYNEQFFGPGTRLTVL.

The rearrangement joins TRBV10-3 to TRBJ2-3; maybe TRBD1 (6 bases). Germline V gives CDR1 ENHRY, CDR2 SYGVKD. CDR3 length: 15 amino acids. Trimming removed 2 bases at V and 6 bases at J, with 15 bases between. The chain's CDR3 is CAISEGQKGRDTQYF. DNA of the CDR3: TGTGCCATCAGTGAGGGACAGAAAGGCAGGGATACGCAGTATTTT.

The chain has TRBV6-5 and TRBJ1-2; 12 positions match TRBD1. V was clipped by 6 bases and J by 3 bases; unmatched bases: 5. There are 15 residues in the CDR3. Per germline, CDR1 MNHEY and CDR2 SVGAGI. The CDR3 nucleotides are TGTGCCAGCAGGACCGGGACAGGGGGCTACTATGGCTACACCTTC. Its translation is CASRTGTGGYYGYTF.

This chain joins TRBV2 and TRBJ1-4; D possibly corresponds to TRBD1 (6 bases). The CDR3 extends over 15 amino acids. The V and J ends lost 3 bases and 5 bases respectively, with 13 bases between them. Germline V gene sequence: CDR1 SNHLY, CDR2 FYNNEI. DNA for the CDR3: TGTGCCAGCAGTGAGCGGCAGGGACAAAATGAAAAACTGTTTTTT. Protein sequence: CASSERQGQNEKLFF.

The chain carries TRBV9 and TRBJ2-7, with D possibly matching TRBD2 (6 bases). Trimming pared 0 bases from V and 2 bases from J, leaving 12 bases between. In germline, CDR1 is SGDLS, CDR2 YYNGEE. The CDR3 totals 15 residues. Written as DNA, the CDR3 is TGTGCCAGCAGCGTAGGGCCGGGAGTTGCCTACGAGCAGTACTTC. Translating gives CASSVGPGVAYEQYF.

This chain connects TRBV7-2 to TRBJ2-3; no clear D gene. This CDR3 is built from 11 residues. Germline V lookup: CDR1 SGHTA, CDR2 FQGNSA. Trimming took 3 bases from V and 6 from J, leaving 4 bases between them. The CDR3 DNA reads TGTGCCAGCAGCTTCGTCGATACGCAGTATTTT. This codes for CASSFVDTQYF.

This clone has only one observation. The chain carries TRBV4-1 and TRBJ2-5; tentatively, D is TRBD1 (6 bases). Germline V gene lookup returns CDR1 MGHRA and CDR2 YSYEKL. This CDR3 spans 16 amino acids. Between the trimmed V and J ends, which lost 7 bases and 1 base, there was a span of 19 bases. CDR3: CASTTRPGDLQETQYF. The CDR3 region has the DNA TGCGCCAGCACCACCCGCCCAGGGGACCTCCAAGAGACCCAGTACTTC.

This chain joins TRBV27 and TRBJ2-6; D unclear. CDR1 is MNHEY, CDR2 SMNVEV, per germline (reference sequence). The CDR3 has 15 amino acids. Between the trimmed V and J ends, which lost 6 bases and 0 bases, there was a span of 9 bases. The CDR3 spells CASRPWSSGANVLTF. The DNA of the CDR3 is TGTGCCAGCAGGCCGTGGAGCTCTGGGGCCAACGTCCTGACTTTC.

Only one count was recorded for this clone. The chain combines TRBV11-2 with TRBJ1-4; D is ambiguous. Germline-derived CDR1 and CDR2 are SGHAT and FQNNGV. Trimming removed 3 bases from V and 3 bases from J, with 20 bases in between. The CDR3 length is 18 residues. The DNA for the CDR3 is TGTGCCAGCAGCTTTGAGCCGGTGAGGGCGCTGGCTAATGAAAAACTGTTTTTT. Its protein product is CASSFEPVRALANEKLFF.

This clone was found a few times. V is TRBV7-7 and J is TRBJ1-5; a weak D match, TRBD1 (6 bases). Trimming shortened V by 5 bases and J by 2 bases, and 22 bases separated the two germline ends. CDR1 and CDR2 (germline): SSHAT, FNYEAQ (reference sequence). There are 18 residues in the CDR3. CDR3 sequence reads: CASSRTGLGELGNQPQHF. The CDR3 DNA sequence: TGTGCCAGCAGCCGCACAGGGCTGGGGGAACTGGGCAATCAGCCCCAGCATTTT.

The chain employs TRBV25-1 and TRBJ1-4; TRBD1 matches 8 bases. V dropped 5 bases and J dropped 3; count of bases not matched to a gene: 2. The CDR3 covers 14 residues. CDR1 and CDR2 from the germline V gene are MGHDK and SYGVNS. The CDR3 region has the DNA TGTGCCAGCAGTTCACAGGGGGCTAATGAAAAACTGTTTTTT. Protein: CASSSQGANEKLFF.

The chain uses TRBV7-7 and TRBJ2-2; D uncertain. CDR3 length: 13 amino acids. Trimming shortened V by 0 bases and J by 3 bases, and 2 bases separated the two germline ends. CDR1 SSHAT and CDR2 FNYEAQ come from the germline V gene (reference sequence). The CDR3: CASSLAYTGELFF. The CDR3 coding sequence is TGTGCCAGCAGCTTAGCCTACACCGGGGAGCTGTTTTTT.

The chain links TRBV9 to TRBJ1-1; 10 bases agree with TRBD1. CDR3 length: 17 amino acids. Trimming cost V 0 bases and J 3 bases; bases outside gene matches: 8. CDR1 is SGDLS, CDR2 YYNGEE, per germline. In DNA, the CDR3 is TGTGCCAGCAGCGTAGGGGACAGGGGCGTTTTGGACACTGAAGCTTTCTTT. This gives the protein CASSVGDRGVLDTEAFF. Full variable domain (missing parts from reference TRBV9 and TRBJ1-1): DSGVTQTPKHLITATGQRVTLRCSPRSGDLSVYWYQQSLDQGLQFLIQYYNGEERAKGNILERFSAQQFPDLHSELNLSSLELGDSALYFCASSVGDRGVLDTEAFFGQGTRLTVV.

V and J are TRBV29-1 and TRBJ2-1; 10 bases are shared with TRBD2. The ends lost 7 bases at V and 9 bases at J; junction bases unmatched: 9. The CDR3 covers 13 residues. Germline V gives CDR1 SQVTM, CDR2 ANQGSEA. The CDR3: CSASGTSVSEQFF. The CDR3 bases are TGCAGCGCCTCCGGGACTAGCGTCTCTGAGCAGTTCTTC.

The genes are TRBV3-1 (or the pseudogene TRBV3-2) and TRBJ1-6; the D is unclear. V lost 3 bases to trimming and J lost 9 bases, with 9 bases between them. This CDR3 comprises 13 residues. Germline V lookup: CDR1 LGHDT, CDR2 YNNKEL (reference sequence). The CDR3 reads CASSQGGSSPLHF. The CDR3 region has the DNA TGTGCCAGCAGCCAGGGAGGGAGTTCACCCCTCCACTTT.

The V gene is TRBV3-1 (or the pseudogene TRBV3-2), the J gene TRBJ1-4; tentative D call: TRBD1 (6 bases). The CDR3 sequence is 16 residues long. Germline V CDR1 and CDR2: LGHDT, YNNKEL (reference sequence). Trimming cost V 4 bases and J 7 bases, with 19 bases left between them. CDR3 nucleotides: TGTGCCAGCAGCCTTAGGGTTGGGGGCGCGACTGAAAAACTGTTTTTT. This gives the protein CASSLRVGGATEKLFF.

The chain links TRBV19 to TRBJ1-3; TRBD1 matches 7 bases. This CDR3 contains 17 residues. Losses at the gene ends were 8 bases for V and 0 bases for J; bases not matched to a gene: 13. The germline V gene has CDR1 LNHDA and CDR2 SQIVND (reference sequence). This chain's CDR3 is CASSPARTGASGNTIYF. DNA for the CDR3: TGTGCCAGTTCCCCGGCTCGTACAGGGGCCTCTGGAAACACCATATATTTT.

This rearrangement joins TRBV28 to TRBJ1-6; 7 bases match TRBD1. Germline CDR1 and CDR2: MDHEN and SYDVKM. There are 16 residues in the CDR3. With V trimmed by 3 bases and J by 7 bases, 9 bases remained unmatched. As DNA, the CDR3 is TGTGCCAGCAGTTTTTTCGGCGCAGGGGGAAATTCACCCCTCCACTTT. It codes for CASSFFGAGGNSPLHF.

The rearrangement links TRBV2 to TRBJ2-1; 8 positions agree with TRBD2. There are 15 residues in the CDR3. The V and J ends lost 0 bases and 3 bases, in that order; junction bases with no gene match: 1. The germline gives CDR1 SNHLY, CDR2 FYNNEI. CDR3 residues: CASSEAGTSYNEQFF. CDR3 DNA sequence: TGTGCCAGCAGTGAAGCGGGGACTAGCTACAATGAGCAGTTCTTC.

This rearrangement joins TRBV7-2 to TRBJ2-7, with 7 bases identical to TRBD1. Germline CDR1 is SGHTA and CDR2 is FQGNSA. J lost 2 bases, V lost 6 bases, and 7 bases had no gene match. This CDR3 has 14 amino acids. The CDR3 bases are TGTGCCAGCAGTAACCGGGACAGCGCCTACGAGCAGTACTTC. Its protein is CASSNRDSAYEQYF. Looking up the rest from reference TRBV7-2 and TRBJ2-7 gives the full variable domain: GAGVSQSPSNKVTEKGKDVELRCDPISGHTALYWYRQSLGQGLEFLIYFQGNSAPDKSGLPSDRFSAERTGGSVSTLTIQRTQQEDSAVYLCASSNRDSAYEQYFGPGTRLTVT.

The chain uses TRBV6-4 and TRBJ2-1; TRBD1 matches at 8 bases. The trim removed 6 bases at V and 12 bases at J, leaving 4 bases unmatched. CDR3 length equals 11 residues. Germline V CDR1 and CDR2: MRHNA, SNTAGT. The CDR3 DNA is TGTGCCAGCAGGGAAACAGGGGGGCAGTTCTTC. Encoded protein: CASRETGGQFF.

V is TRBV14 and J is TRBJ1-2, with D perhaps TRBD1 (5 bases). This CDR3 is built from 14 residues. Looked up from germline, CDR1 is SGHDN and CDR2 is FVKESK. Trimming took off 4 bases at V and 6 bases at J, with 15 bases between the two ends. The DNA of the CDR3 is TGTGCCAGCAGCCCCCGTCAAGGGGTCGATGGCTACACCTTC. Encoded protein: CASSPRQGVDGYTF.

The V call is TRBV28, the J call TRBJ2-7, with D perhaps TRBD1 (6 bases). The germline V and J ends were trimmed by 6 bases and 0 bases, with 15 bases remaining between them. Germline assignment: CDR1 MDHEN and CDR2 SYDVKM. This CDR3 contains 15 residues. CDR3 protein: CASSKGQTISYEQYF. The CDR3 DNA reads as TGTGCCAGCAGCAAAGGACAGACGATCTCCTACGAGCAGTACTTC.

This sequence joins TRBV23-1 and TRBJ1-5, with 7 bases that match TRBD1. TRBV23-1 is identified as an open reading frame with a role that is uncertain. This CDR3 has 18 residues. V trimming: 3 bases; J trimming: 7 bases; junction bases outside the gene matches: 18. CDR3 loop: CASSHPRQGEATGQPQHF. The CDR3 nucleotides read TGCGCCAGCAGTCACCCCAGACAGGGTGAGGCAACCGGGCAGCCCCAGCATTTT.

CDR3 DNA: TGTGCCAGCAGTGAAACCCCCACAGGGGGCGTCTATGGCTACACCTTC. Translated, it gives CASSETPTGGVYGYTF. The chain employs TRBV25-1 and TRBJ1-2; 9 nucleotides match TRBD1. CDR1 is MGHDK, CDR2 SYGVNS, per germline. V lost 2 bases to trimming and J lost 4 bases; unmatched junction nucleotides: 8. The CDR3 extends over 16 amino acids.

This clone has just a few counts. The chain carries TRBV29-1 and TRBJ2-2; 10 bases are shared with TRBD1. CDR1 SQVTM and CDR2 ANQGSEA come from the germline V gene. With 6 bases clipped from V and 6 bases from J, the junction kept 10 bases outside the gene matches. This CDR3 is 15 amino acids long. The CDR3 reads CSVVGPGQGPGELFF. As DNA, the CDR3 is TGCAGCGTCGTGGGCCCGGGACAGGGGCCCGGGGAGCTGTTTTTT.